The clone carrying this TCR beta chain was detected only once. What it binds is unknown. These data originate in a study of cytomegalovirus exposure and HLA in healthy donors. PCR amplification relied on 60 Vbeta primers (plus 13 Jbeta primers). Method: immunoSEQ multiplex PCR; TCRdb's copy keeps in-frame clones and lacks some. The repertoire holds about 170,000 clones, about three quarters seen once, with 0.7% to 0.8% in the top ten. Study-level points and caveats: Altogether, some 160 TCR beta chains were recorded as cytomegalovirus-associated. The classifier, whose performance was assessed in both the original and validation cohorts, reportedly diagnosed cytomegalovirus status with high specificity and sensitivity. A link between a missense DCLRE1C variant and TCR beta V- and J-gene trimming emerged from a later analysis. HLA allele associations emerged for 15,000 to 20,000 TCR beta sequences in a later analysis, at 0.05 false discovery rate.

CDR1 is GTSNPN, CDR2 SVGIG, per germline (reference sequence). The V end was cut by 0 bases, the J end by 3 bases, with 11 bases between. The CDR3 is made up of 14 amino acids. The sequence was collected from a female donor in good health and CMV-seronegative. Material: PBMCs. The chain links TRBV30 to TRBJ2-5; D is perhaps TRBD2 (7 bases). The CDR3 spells CAWSVGGGEETQYF. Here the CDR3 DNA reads TGTGCCTGGAGTGTAGGGGGAGGGGAAGAGACCCAGTACTTC.